This TCR beta chain is drawn from a study of blood T cells in healthy people across ages. A second PCR, run for roughly 7 to 12 cycles, used a sample-barcoded 5' primer plus a J-beta primer mix. TCRdb re-called the 5' RACE reads with MiXCR, one entry per CDR3 protein. This table has 780,000 or so distinct CDR3 sequences, roughly 50% appearing once. CDR3 length: 16 residues. CDR1 is SNHLY, CDR2 FYNNEI, per germline. Source material: blood. The rearrangement joins TRBV2 to TRBJ2-5; D is uncertain. The end of the DNA fits TRBJ2-7 better, so the J call may be wrong. This receptor was obtained from a man between 40 and 49 years old in good health. DNA for the CDR3: TGTGCCAGCACTTTCACATCGGAACCCCCATACAACGAGCAGTACTTC. This encodes CASTFTSEPPYNEQYF.